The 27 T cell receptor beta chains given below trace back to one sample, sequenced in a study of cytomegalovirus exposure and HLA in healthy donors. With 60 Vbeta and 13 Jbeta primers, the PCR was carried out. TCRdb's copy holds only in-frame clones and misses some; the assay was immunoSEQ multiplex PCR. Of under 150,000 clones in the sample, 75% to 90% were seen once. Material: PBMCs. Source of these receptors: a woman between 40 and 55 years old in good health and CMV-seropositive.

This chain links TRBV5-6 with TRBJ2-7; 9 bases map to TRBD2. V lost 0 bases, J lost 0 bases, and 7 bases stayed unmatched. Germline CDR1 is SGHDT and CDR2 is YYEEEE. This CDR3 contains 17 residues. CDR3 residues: CASSLEVLAGVSYEQYF. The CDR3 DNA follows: TGTGCCAGCAGCTTGGAGGTGTTAGCGGGGGTCTCCTACGAGCAGTACTTC.

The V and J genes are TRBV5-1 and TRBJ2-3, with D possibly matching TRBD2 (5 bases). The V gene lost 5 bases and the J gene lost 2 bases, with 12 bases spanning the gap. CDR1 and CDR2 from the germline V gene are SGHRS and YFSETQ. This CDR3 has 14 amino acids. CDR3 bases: TGCGCCAGCAGGGACTCCAGCTCCACAGATACGCAGTATTTT. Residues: CASRDSSSTDTQYF.

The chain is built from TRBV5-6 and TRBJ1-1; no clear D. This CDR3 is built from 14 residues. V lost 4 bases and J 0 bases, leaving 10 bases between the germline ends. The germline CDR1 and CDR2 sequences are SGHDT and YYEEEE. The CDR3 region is CASSLADMNTEAFF. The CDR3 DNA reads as TGTGCCAGCAGCCTGGCAGACATGAACACTGAAGCTTTCTTT.

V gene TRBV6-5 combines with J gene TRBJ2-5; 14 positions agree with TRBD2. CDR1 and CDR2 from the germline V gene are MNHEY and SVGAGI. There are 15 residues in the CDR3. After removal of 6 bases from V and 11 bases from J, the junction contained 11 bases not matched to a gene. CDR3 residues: CASRTTSGGALEQYF. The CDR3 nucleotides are TGTGCCAGCAGAACGACTAGCGGGGGGGCTTTAGAGCAGTACTTC.

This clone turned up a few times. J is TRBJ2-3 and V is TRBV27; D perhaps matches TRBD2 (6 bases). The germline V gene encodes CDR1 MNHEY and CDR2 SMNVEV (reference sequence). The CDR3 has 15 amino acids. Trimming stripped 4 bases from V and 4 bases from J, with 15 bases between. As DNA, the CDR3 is TGTGCCAGCAGTTCGTTTGCGGGGCGGGCAGATACGCAGTATTTT. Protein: CASSSFAGRADTQYF.

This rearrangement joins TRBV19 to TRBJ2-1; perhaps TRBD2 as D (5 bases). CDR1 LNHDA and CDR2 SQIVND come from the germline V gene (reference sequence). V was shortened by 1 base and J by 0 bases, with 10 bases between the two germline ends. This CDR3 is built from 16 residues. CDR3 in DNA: TGTGCCAGTAGTATAGTTTTCCGGGACTCCTACAATGAGCAGTTCTTC. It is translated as CASSIVFRDSYNEQFF. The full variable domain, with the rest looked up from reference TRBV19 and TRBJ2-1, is DGGITQSPKYLFRKEGQNVTLSCEQNLNHDAMYWYRQDPGQGLRLIYYSQIVNDFQKGDIAEGYSVSREKKESFPLTVTSAQKNPTAFYLCASSIVFRDSYNEQFFGPGTRLTVL.

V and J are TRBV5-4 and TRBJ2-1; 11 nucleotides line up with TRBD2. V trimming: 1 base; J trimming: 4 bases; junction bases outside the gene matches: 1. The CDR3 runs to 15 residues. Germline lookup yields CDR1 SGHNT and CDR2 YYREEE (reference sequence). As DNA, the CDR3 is TGTGCCAGCAGCTTGACTAGCGGGAGATACAATGAGCAGTTCTTC. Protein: CASSLTSGRYNEQFF.

This CDR3 is CASSIGTDYQPQHF. CDR3 sequence (DNA): TGTGCCAGTAGTATTGGAACAGATTATCAGCCCCAGCATTTT. This rearrangement joins TRBV19 to TRBJ1-5; D gene ambiguous. The germline V gene has CDR1 LNHDA and CDR2 SQIVND (reference sequence). CDR3 length equals 14 residues. The germline V and J ends were trimmed by 3 bases and 5 bases, with 11 bases remaining between them.

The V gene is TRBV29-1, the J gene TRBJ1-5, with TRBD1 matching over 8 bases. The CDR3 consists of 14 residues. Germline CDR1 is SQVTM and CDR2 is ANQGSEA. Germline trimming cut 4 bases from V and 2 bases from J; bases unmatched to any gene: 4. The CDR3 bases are TGCAGCGTTGCCGAGACAGGGGGCAATCAGCCCCAGCATTTT. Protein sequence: CSVAETGGNQPQHF.

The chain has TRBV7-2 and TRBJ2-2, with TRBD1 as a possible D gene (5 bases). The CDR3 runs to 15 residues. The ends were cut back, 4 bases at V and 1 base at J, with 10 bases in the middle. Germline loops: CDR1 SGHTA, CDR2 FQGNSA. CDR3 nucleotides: TGTGCCAGCAGCTCGACAGAGGAGAACACCGGGGAGCTGTTTTTT. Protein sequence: CASSSTEENTGELFF.

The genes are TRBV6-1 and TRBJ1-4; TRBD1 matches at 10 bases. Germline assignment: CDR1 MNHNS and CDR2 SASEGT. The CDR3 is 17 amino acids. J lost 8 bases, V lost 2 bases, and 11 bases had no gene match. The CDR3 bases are TGTGCCAGCAGTGAACTCCGGACCGGGACAGGGGACGAAAAACTGTTTTTT. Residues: CASSELRTGTGDEKLFF.

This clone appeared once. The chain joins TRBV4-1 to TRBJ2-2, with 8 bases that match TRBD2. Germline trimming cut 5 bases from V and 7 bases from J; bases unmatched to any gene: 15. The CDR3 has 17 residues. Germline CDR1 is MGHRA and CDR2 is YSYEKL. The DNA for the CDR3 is TGCGCCAGCAGCTCCCCCAAGGACGGGAGGGCCGACGGGGAGCTGTTTTTT. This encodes CASSSPKDGRADGELFF.

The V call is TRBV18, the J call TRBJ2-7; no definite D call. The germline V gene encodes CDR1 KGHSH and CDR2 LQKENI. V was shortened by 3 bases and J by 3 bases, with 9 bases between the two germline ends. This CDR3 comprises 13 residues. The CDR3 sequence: CASSPAANYEQYF. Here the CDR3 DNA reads TGTGCCAGCTCACCGGCGGCAAACTACGAGCAGTACTTC. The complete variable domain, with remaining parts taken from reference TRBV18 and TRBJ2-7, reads NAGVMQNPRHLVRRRGQEARLRCSPMKGHSHVYWYRQLPEEGLKFMVYLQKENIIDESGMPKERFSAEFPKEGPSILRIQQVVRGDSAAYFCASSPAANYEQYFGPGTRLTVT.

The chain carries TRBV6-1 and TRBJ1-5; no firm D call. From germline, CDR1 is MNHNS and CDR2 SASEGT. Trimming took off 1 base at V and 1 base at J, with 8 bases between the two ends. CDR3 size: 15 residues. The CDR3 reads CASSEVVSSNQPQHF. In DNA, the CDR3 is TGTGCCAGCAGTGAAGTAGTGTCCAGCAATCAGCCCCAGCATTTT.

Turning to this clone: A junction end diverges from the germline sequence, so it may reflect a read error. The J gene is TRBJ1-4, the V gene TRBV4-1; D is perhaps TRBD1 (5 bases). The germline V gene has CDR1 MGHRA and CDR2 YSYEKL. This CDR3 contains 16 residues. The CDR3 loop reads CASSQEGGSPNEKLFF. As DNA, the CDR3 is TGCGCCAGCAGCCAAGAGGGGGGGTCCCCTAACGAAAAACTGTTTTTT.

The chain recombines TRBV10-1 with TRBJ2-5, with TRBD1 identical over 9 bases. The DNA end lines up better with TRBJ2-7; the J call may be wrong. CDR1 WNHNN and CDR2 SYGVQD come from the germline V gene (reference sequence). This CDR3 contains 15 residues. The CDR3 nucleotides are TGCGCCAGCTACCTTAGGACGGGACAGGGCTACGAGCAGTACTTC. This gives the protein CASYLRTGQGYEQYF.

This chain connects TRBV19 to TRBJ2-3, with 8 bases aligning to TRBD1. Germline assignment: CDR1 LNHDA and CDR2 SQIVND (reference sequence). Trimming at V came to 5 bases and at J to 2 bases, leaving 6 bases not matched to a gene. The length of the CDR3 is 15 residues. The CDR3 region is CASSPGQGFTDTQYF. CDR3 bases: TGTGCCAGTAGTCCCGGACAGGGCTTCACAGATACGCAGTATTTT.

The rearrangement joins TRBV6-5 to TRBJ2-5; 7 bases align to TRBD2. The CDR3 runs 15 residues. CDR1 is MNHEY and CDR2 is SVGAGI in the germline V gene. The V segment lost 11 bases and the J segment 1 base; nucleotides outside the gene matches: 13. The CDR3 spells CAVRLAEALQETQYF. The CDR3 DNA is TGTGCCGTCCGTCTAGCGGAGGCCCTCCAAGAGACCCAGTACTTC.

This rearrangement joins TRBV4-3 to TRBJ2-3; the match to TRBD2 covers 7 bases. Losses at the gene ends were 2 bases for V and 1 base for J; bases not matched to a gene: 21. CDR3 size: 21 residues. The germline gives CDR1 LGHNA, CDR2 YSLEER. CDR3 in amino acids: CASSQPPSLAGLPGGTDTQYF. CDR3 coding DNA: TGCGCCAGCAGCCAACCCCCCTCCTTGGCGGGACTACCCGGCGGCACAGATACGCAGTATTTT.

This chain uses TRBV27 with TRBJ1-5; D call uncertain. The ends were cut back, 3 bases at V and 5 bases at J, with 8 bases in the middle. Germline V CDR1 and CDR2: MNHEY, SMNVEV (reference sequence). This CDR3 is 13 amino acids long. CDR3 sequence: CASSLFGYQPQHF. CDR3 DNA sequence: TGTGCCAGCAGTTTGTTCGGTTATCAGCCCCAGCATTTT.

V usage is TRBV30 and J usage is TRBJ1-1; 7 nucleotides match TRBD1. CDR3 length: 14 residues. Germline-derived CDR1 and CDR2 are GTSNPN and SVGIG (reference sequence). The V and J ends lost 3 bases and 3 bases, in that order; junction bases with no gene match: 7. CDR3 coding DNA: TGTGCCTGGAGGGCCACAGGGGCGTACACTGAAGCTTTCTTT. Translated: CAWRATGAYTEAFF.

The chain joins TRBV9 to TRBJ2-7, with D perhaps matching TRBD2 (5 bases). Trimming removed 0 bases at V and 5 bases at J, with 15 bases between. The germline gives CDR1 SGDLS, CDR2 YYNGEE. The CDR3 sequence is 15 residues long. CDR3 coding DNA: TGTGCCAGCAGCGTAGAGCCTAGCCCCAGCCACGAGCAGTACTTC. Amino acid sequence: CASSVEPSPSHEQYF.

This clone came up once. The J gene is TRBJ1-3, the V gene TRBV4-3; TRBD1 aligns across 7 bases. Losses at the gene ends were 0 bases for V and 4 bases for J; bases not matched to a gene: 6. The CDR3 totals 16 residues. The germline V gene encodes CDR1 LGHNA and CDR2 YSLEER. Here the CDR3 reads CASSQDRPGGGNTIYF. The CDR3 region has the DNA TGCGCCAGCAGCCAAGACAGGCCAGGGGGGGGAAACACCATATATTTT.

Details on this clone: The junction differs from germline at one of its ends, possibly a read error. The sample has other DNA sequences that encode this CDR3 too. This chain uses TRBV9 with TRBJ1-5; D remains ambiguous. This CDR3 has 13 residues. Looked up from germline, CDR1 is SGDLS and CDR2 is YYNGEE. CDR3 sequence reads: CASSVGLGQPQHF. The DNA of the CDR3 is TGTGCCAGCAGTGTAGGACTAGGTCAGCCCCAGCATTTT.

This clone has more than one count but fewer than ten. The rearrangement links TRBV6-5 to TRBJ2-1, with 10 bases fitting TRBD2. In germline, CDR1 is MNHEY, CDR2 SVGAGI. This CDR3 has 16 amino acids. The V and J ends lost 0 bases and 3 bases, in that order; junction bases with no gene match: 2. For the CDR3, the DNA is TGTGCCAGCAGTTACTCGAGCGGGGGGGACTACAATGAGCAGTTCTTC. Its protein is CASSYSSGGDYNEQFF.

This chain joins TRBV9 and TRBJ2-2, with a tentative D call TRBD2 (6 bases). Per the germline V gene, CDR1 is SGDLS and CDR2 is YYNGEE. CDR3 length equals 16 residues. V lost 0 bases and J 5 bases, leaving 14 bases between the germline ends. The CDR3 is CASSVEDYKTTGELFF. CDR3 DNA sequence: TGTGCCAGCAGCGTAGAGGACTACAAAACTACCGGGGAGCTGTTTTTT.

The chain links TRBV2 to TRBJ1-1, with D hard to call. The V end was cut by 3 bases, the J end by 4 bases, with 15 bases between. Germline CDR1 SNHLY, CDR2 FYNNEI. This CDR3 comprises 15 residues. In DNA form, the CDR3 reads TGTGCCAGCAGTGATTCCGAGGGAGCGCGCACTGAAGCTTTCTTT. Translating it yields CASSDSEGARTEAFF.